The 23 T cell receptor beta chains in this list originate from one sample, sequenced in a study of PD-L1 blockade in urothelial cancer. Generated by immunoSEQ multiplex PCR, the TCRdb table keeps only in-frame clones and is missing some. The sample lists roughly 62,000 clones, about 80% seen once, with 4% to 5.5% in the top ten. The starting material was PBMCs, obtained around atezolizumab (anti-PD-L1) treatment. Receptor source: a man aged 70-80 years with urothelial cancer.

The rearrangement uses TRBV5-1 and TRBJ2-4, with 13 bases fitting TRBD2. J gave up 0 bases and V 3 bases, and 12 bases lay outside the gene matches. This CDR3 region has 20 residues. Looked up from germline, CDR1 is SGHRS and CDR2 is YFSETQ. The CDR3, as DNA: TGCGCCAGCAGCTCCGGACTAGCGGGAGAGTGGTGGGCAGCCAAAAACATTCAGTACTTC. Translating it yields CASSSGLAGEWWAAKNIQYF.

This chain uses TRBV28 with TRBJ2-3, with TRBD2 matching 16 bases. The V segment lost 7 bases and the J segment 6 bases; nucleotides outside the gene matches: 13. CDR3 length: 18 residues. Germline V gives CDR1 MDHEN, CDR2 SYDVKM. DNA of the CDR3: TGTGCCAGCACTACGTGGGGACTAGCGGGGGGGGAGGGGGATACGCAGTATTTT. It is translated as CASTTWGLAGGEGDTQYF.

The J gene is TRBJ2-7, the V gene TRBV28, with 8 bases matching TRBD1. Looked up from germline, CDR1 is MDHEN and CDR2 is SYDVKM. Trimming at V came to 6 bases and at J to 6 bases, leaving 4 bases not matched to a gene. There are 12 residues in the CDR3. The CDR3 spells CASSLDRAEQYF. CDR3 nucleotide sequence: TGTGCCAGCAGCCTGGACAGGGCCGAGCAGTACTTC.

V and J are TRBV29-1 and TRBJ1-2, with D unclear. The CDR3 is 11 amino acids. Trimming stripped 6 bases from V and 2 bases from J, with 7 bases between. The germline V gene has CDR1 SQVTM and CDR2 ANQGSEA. The CDR3 sequence: CSVRTNYGYTF. The CDR3 DNA is TGCAGCGTGAGAACGAACTATGGCTACACCTTC.

This chain joins TRBV10-1 and TRBJ2-7, with 7 nucleotides matching TRBD2. J lost 3 bases, V lost 6 bases, and 8 bases had no gene match. CDR3 length: 14 amino acids. CDR1 and CDR2 (germline): WNHNN, SYGVQD (reference sequence). The CDR3 DNA is TGCGCCAGCAGGGACGGGAGGCTAATCTACGAGCAGTACTTC. Encoded protein: CASRDGRLIYEQYF.

Ten or more counts support this clone. The V gene is TRBV19, the J gene TRBJ1-2; 8 bases align to TRBD1. This CDR3 spans 13 amino acids. The V segment lost 5 bases and the J segment 3 bases; nucleotides outside the gene matches: 2. Germline V gives CDR1 LNHDA, CDR2 SQIVND (reference sequence). CDR3 coding DNA: TGTGCCAGTAGTCCGGACAGGGACTATGGCTACACCTTC. Translation: CASSPDRDYGYTF.

This chain uses TRBV19 with TRBJ1-1, with 9 positions matching TRBD1. Germline CDR1 is LNHDA and CDR2 is SQIVND (reference sequence). The CDR3 spans 14 residues. The V segment lost 6 bases and the J segment 3 bases; nucleotides outside the gene matches: 5. CDR3: CASRQGAGDTEAFF. The CDR3 nucleotides read TGTGCCAGTAGACAGGGGGCGGGGGACACTGAAGCTTTCTTT.

The J gene is TRBJ2-7, the V gene TRBV7-9, with TRBD1 identical over 7 bases. Trimming at V came to 6 bases and at J to 5 bases, leaving 4 bases not matched to a gene. This CDR3 is built from 12 residues. Looked up from germline, CDR1 is SEHNR and CDR2 is FQNEAQ (reference sequence). The CDR3 bases are TGTGCCAGCAGGGATACAGGGGACGAGCAGTACTTC. Protein product: CASRDTGDEQYF.

Notes on this clone: The conserved phenylalanine or tryptophan normally closing the CDR3 is absent here, so this likely arose from a read error. It is unclear where the CDR3 begins or ends on the DNA, so no DNA is shown, and the CDR3 is as TCRdb lists it. The V gene is TRBV21-1, the J gene TRBJ1-1; the DNA was not compared with TRBD1, the D call given in the table. TRBV21-1 is marked as a pseudogene. The CDR3 extends over 9 residues, inclusive of both ends. CDR3 residues: CASSRRPGV.

There are a few counts of this clone. The V and J genes are TRBV6-6 and TRBJ1-1; 7 bases are shared with TRBD1. Germline V CDR1 and CDR2: MNHNY, SVGAGI (reference sequence). The CDR3 has 15 residues. V lost 4 bases and J lost 4; bases outside the gene matches: 9. For the CDR3, the DNA is TGTGCCAGCAGTTCCGCCTTGGACAGGTCCACTGAAGCTTTCTTT. This encodes CASSSALDRSTEAFF.

The chain recombines TRBV5-1 with TRBJ2-1, with TRBD2 identical over 8 bases. The CDR3 has 15 amino acids. Trimming at V came to 2 bases and at J to 7 bases, leaving 8 bases not matched to a gene. Germline loops: CDR1 SGHRS, CDR2 YFSETQ. The CDR3 loop is CASSFTAGVENEQFF. The CDR3 DNA is TGCGCCAGCAGCTTTACAGCGGGAGTTGAGAATGAGCAGTTCTTC.

The rearrangement joins TRBV2 to TRBJ2-1, with 10 bases lining up with TRBD2. This CDR3 is built from 14 residues. The V gene end was trimmed by 3 bases and the J gene end by 10 bases; junction bases not matched to a gene: 6. Germline lookup yields CDR1 SNHLY and CDR2 FYNNEI. The CDR3 here is CASSDLAGVSEQFF. CDR3 coding DNA: TGTGCCAGCAGTGACCTAGCGGGAGTTTCGGAGCAGTTCTTC.

This sequence joins TRBV6-1 and TRBJ2-1, with TRBD1 matching 8 bases. Germline-derived CDR1 and CDR2 are MNHNS and SASEGT. The length of the CDR3 is 15 residues. J lost 4 bases, V lost 8 bases, and 10 bases had no gene match. In DNA, the CDR3 is TGTGCCAGCCCCCCCGGACAGGGACAATACAATGAGCAGTTCTTC. It is translated as CASPPGQGQYNEQFF.

The chain employs TRBV6-1 and TRBJ1-5, with D possibly being TRBD1 (5 bases). Trimming stripped 7 bases from V and 4 bases from J, with 14 bases between. This CDR3 has 14 residues. CDR1 and CDR2 from the germline V gene are MNHNS and SASEGT. For the CDR3, the DNA is TGTGCCAGCACCACCCGGGGGGGGAATCAGCCCCAGCATTTT. It encodes CASTTRGGNQPQHF.

This chain joins TRBV6-5 and TRBJ2-1; D is undetermined. Per the germline V gene, CDR1 is MNHEY and CDR2 is SVGAGI. The CDR3 covers 15 residues. The V gene lost 2 bases and the J gene lost 5 bases, with 13 bases spanning the gap. CDR3 sequence: CASSYKTPSHNEQFF. CDR3 in DNA: TGTGCCAGCAGTTACAAGACTCCGTCCCACAATGAGCAGTTCTTC.

The chain employs TRBV6-5 and TRBJ1-2; TRBD1 matches at 8 bases. Trimming at V came to 6 bases and at J to 4 bases, leaving 7 bases not matched to a gene. This CDR3 is built from 14 residues. Germline CDR1 reads MNHEY; CDR2 reads SVGAGI. The CDR3 reads CASRPDRVAYGYTF. For the CDR3, the DNA is TGTGCCAGCAGACCGGACAGGGTGGCCTATGGCTACACCTTC.

The chain links TRBV25-1 to TRBJ1-1; 9 positions agree with TRBD1. CDR3 length: 12 amino acids. Germline V gene data show CDR1 as MGHDK and CDR2 as SYGVNS. The junction had 7 bases not matched to a gene; V was cut back by 6 bases and J by 11 bases. The CDR3 loop is CASRTGGSLAFF. As DNA, the CDR3 is TGTGCCAGCAGGACAGGGGGTAGTCTGGCTTTCTTT. Filled out from reference TRBV25-1 and TRBJ1-1, the complete variable domain reads EADIYQTPRYLVIGTGKKITLECSQTMGHDKMYWYQQDPGMELHLIHYSYGVNSTEKGDLSSESTVSRIRTEHFPLTLESARPSHTSQYLCASRTGGSLAFFGQGTRLTVV.

This clone has just one count. The genes are TRBV7-9 and TRBJ1-3; no reliable D call. CDR1 is SEHNR and CDR2 is FQNEAQ in the germline V gene (reference sequence). This CDR3 has 15 amino acids. Trimming removed 3 bases from V and 0 bases from J, with 9 bases in between. As DNA, the CDR3 is TGTGCCAGCAGCTTTGGAGGCGGCTCTGGAAACACCATATATTTT. The encoded protein is CASSFGGGSGNTIYF.

The V call is TRBV19, the J call TRBJ2-7; D remains unclear. V dropped 1 base and J dropped 7 bases, with 14 bases sitting between them. In germline, CDR1 is LNHDA, CDR2 SQIVND (reference sequence). The CDR3 totals 14 residues. The CDR3 loop reads CASSIGREPTEQYF. The CDR3 bases are TGTGCCAGTAGTATAGGTCGCGAACCTACGGAGCAGTACTTC. The complete variable domain, with remaining parts taken from reference TRBV19 and TRBJ2-7, reads DGGITQSPKYLFRKEGQNVTLSCEQNLNHDAMYWYRQDPGQGLRLIYYSQIVNDFQKGDIAEGYSVSREKKESFPLTVTSAQKNPTAFYLCASSIGREPTEQYFGPGTRLTVT.

The V gene is TRBV7-2, the J gene TRBJ1-1, with 9 bases fitting TRBD1. Per the germline V gene, CDR1 is SGHTA and CDR2 is FQGNSA. CDR3 length equals 14 residues. The J segment lost 3 bases and the V segment lost 3 bases, leaving 2 bases of the junction unmatched. The CDR3 loop reads CASSLDRGDTEAFF. CDR3 nucleotides: TGTGCCAGCAGCTTGGACAGGGGAGACACTGAAGCTTTCTTT.

The CDR3 nucleotides are TGTGCCAGCAGTGGAAAACAGGGCGACGAGCAGTACTTC. Protein sequence: CASSGKQGDEQYF. The chain combines TRBV6-1 with TRBJ2-7; D is perhaps TRBD1 (6 bases). The CDR3 contains 13 residues. Germline V gives CDR1 MNHNS, CDR2 SASEGT. V was cut by 4 bases and J by 5 bases, with 12 bases left in between.

The chain joins TRBV6-1 to TRBJ1-1; D unresolved. Germline V gene lookup returns CDR1 MNHNS and CDR2 SASEGT. The CDR3 spans 13 residues. Trimming took off 7 bases at V and 4 bases at J, with 13 bases between the two ends. CDR3 region: CASTPQQFTEAFF. The DNA for the CDR3 is TGTGCCAGCACCCCTCAACAATTCACTGAAGCTTTCTTT.

The rearrangement joins TRBV6-4 to TRBJ2-1, with TRBD2 identical over 14 bases. In germline, CDR1 is MRHNA, CDR2 SNTAGT. J lost 10 bases, V lost 6 bases, and 5 bases had no gene match. This CDR3 is 14 amino acids long. For the CDR3, the DNA is TGTGCCAGCAGCCGACTAGCGGGAGGGGCCGAGCAGTTCTTC. Amino acid sequence: CASSRLAGGAEQFF.